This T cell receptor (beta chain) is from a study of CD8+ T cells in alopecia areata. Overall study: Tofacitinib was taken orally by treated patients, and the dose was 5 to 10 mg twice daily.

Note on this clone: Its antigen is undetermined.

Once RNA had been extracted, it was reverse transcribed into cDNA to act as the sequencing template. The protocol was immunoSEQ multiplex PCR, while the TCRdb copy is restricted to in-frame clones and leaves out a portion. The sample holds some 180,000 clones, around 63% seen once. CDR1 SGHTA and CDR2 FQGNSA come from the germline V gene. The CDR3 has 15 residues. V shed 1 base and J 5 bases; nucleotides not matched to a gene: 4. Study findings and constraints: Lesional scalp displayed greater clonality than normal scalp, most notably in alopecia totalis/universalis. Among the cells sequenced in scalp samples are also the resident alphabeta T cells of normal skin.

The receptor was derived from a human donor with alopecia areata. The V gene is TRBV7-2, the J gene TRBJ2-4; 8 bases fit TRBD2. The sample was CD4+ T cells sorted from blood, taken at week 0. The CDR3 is CASSLGRGGQNIQYF. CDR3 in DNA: TGTGCCAGCAGCTTAGGCCGGGGGGGGCAAAACATTCAGTACTTC. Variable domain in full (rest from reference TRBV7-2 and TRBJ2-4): GAGVSQSPSNKVTEKGKDVELRCDPISGHTALYWYRQSLGQGLEFLIYFQGNSAPDKSGLPSDRFSAERTGGSVSTLTIQRTQQEDSAVYLCASSLGRGGQNIQYFGAGTRLSVL.